The 17 T cell receptor beta chains listed next were all sequenced from one sample in a study of T-cell reconstitution after alpha-beta-depleted transplantation in children. A TCRbeta library incorporating unique molecular identifiers was prepared. A single record per CDR3 protein comes from TCRdb applying MiXCR to the PCR reads. Here the sample spans some 440,000 distinct CDR3 sequences, under 20% being singletons. Sequencing used PBMCs, mostly from graft donor cells, obtained 360 days after TCRalphabeta/CD19-depleted stem cell transplant. The source is a boy younger than two who had a stem cell transplant for Wiskott-Aldrich syndrome, so the T cells may come from the graft donor.

This clonotype was recorded a few times. This rearrangement joins TRBV10-3 to TRBJ1-2; TRBD1 is a possible D gene (6 bases). The V end was cut by 2 bases, the J end by 8 bases, with 18 bases between. CDR3 length: 15 amino acids. Germline assignment: CDR1 ENHRY and CDR2 SYGVKD. CDR3 in DNA: TGTGCCATCAGTGAGACTCCTACTCAGGGGTCCGGCTACACCTTC. Amino acid sequence: CAISETPTQGSGYTF.

V usage is TRBV7-9 and J usage is TRBJ1-6; D remains unclear. The CDR3 is 14 residues long. V was trimmed by 3 bases and J by 7 bases, leaving 10 bases between them. The germline CDR1 and CDR2 sequences are SEHNR and FQNEAQ (reference sequence). The CDR3 here is CASSFRAENSPLHF. CDR3 coding DNA: TGTGCCAGCAGCTTTAGGGCAGAAAATTCACCCCTCCACTTT.

This clonotype appeared a few times. The rearrangement joins TRBV28 to TRBJ2-6; D is perhaps TRBD1 (6 bases). The germline V gene encodes CDR1 MDHEN and CDR2 SYDVKM. CDR3 length: 15 amino acids. Trimming stripped 6 bases from V and 4 bases from J, with 13 bases between. CDR3 residues: CASRSTGKGANVLTF. In DNA, the CDR3 is TGTGCCAGCAGAAGTACAGGGAAAGGGGCCAACGTCCTGACTTTC.

This clonotype came up a few times. The gene calls are TRBV5-1 and TRBJ2-7, with 12 bases matching TRBD2. Germline loops: CDR1 SGHRS, CDR2 YFSETQ. The J segment lost 0 bases and the V segment lost 4 bases, leaving 5 bases of the junction unmatched. The CDR3 consists of 16 residues. The CDR3 reads CASSISTSGSSYEQYF. The CDR3 DNA is TGCGCCAGCAGCATCTCGACTAGCGGGAGCTCCTACGAGCAGTACTTC. The complete variable domain, with remaining parts taken from reference TRBV5-1 and TRBJ2-7, reads KAGVTQTPRYLIKTRGQQVTLSCSPISGHRSVSWYQQTPGQGLQFLFEYFSETQRNKGNFPGRFSGRQFSNSRSEMNVSTLELGDSALYLCASSISTSGSSYEQYFGPGTRLTVT.

This clonotype was seen more than once but under ten times. The chain recombines TRBV5-1 with TRBJ2-3, with 10 positions matching TRBD2. Per germline, CDR1 SGHRS and CDR2 YFSETQ. This CDR3 has 18 residues. The V and J ends lost 3 bases and 0 bases, in that order; junction bases with no gene match: 10. The CDR3 sequence: CASSWAPSGGASTDTQYF. The CDR3 bases are TGCGCCAGCAGCTGGGCCCCTAGCGGGGGCGCTAGCACAGATACGCAGTATTTT. Drawing the rest from reference TRBV5-1 and TRBJ2-3, the complete variable domain is KAGVTQTPRYLIKTRGQQVTLSCSPISGHRSVSWYQQTPGQGLQFLFEYFSETQRNKGNFPGRFSGRQFSNSRSEMNVSTLELGDSALYLCASSWAPSGGASTDTQYFGPGTRLTVL.

The chain links TRBV6-5 to TRBJ2-5; no clear D. Trimming took off 6 bases at V and 7 bases at J, with 21 bases between the two ends. Germline assignment: CDR1 MNHEY and CDR2 SVGAGI. CDR3 length: 15 amino acids. This chain's CDR3 is CASRYLRAPLGTQYF. CDR3 coding DNA: TGTGCCAGCAGATATCTCCGGGCTCCTCTGGGGACCCAGTACTTC.

This chain joins TRBV12-3 or TRBV12-4 and TRBJ2-1, with D possibly being TRBD2 (6 bases). V was pared by 3 bases and J by 15 bases, with 15 bases between. The CDR3 spans 12 residues. DNA of the CDR3: TGTGCCAGCAGTTTTAGGGTCAGGGAGGCGTTCTTC. Translating it yields CASSFRVREAFF.

This clonotype occurred many times. The chain uses TRBV7-2 and TRBJ2-3; the match to TRBD1 covers 7 bases. Per the germline V gene, CDR1 is SGHTA and CDR2 is FQGNSA. V lost 6 bases, J lost 6 bases, and 6 bases stayed unmatched. There are 13 residues in the CDR3. CDR3 nucleotide sequence: TGTGCCAGCAGACAGGGGACCCTTGATACGCAGTATTTT. It codes for CASRQGTLDTQYF.

This clonotype showed up just a few times. The J gene is TRBJ2-2, the V gene TRBV4-1, with D tentatively TRBD2 (5 bases). The CDR3 runs to 20 residues. CDR1 and CDR2 from the germline V gene are MGHRA and YSYEKL. V dropped 3 bases and J dropped 6 bases, with 29 bases sitting between them. As DNA, the CDR3 is TGCGCCAGCAGCCATCCGACCCGGGGAGTTCCCAATGGCAGCCCCGGGGAGCTGTTTTTT. It specifies CASSHPTRGVPNGSPGELFF.

In its sample, this clonotype was seen a few times. The gene calls are TRBV18 and TRBJ2-4; D gene uncertain. Germline CDR1 and CDR2: KGHSH and LQKENI. The CDR3 runs to 14 residues. With 0 bases removed from V and 8 bases from J, the gap between germline ends came to 11 bases. This CDR3 is CASSPPNQEHIQYF. Written as DNA, the CDR3 is TGTGCCAGCTCACCACCTAACCAGGAACACATTCAGTACTTC.

This chain links TRBV5-1 with TRBJ2-4; 9 nucleotides agree with TRBD1. Germline assignment: CDR1 SGHRS and CDR2 YFSETQ. The CDR3 sequence is 15 residues long. The ends lost 0 bases at V and 6 bases at J; junction bases unmatched: 4. The CDR3 loop reads CASSLAGGQGNIQYF. The DNA for the CDR3 is TGCGCCAGCAGCTTGGCCGGGGGACAGGGAAACATTCAGTACTTC.

This clonotype turned up a few times. V gene TRBV7-8 combines with J gene TRBJ2-1, with D uncertain. Germline CDR1 and CDR2: SGHVS and FQNEAQ. The CDR3 spans 15 residues. The V end lost 4 bases, the J end lost 3 bases, and 13 bases lay between the germline ends. CDR3 coding DNA: TGTGCCAGCAGCTCCCGGGCTCCTCTCTACAATGAGCAGTTCTTC. Amino acid sequence: CASSSRAPLYNEQFF.

The chain links TRBV7-2 to TRBJ2-5, with 10 bases fitting TRBD2. V lost 2 bases to trimming and J lost 2 bases; unmatched junction nucleotides: 5. In germline, CDR1 is SGHTA, CDR2 FQGNSA. The CDR3 runs to 16 residues. The CDR3 sequence is CASSLRPSGRQETQYF. The CDR3, as DNA: TGTGCCAGCAGCTTAAGGCCTAGCGGGAGACAAGAGACCCAGTACTTC.

This chain links TRBV6-2 or TRBV6-3 with TRBJ2-2, with 7 bases matching TRBD2. Per germline, CDR1 MNHEY and CDR2 SVGEGT. Trimming removed 0 bases from V and 1 base from J; junction bases left unmatched: 2. CDR3 length: 16 residues. The CDR3 is CASSYSTSENTGELFF. As DNA, the CDR3 is TGTGCCAGCAGTTACTCAACTAGCGAGAACACCGGGGAGCTGTTTTTT.

This chain joins TRBV4-3 and TRBJ2-1; D is perhaps TRBD2 (5 bases). CDR3 size: 17 residues. Deletions cut 5 bases from V and 4 bases from J, with 21 bases between. Germline V gives CDR1 LGHNA, CDR2 YSLEER. DNA of the CDR3: TGCGCCAGCAGCTATCAGCGGATGAGAGCGAGGTACAATGAGCAGTTCTTC. Protein sequence: CASSYQRMRARYNEQFF.

The CDR3 coding sequence is TGTGCCACCAGTGCCGACTGGAACTATGGCTACACCTTC. Translated, it gives CATSADWNYGYTF. V gene TRBV24-1 combines with J gene TRBJ1-2; D gene unclear. Trimming took off 5 bases at V and 2 bases at J, with 8 bases between the two ends. Germline V gene lookup returns CDR1 KGHDR and CDR2 SFDVKD. This CDR3 contains 13 residues.

The V and J genes are TRBV5-1 and TRBJ2-7; TRBD2 is a possible D gene (6 bases). The CDR3 totals 15 residues. CDR1 SGHRS and CDR2 YFSETQ come from the germline V gene. Trimming shortened V by 2 bases and J by 7 bases, and 19 bases separated the two germline ends. Here the CDR3 DNA reads TGCGCCAGCAGCTTAGGTACTCTACTTGGAGGGGAGCAGTACTTC. Translated: CASSLGTLLGGEQYF.